One T cell receptor beta chain is described in this entry. Its target is unknown. Patients who underwent sequencing had shown CD8+CD57+ cell expansion by flow cytometry. There was no therapy given to any patient before the blood sampling took place. The use of genomic DNA as template underpinned the TCR beta VDJ and CDR3 profiling. Using its own MiXCR run on the reads, TCRdb lists one record per CDR3 protein. The sample yields about 98,000 distinct CDR3 sequences, approximately 73% seen once. The data are from a study of CD8+CD57+ T cells in acquired aplastic anemia. For the study at large: Sorted CD4+ and CD8+ cells gave a mean 3.2 ug DNA, range roughly 0.2 to 27.4 ug. Study-wide results and limits: Patients versus controls showed no significant CD8+ Simpson's diversity difference. The study identified twenty-nine CD8+ CDR3 sequences shared by patients and controls.

The TCR sequence derives from a human donor with aplastic anemia. Sequenced material: sorted CD4+, CD8+, or CD8+CD57+ T cells (not recorded which) from PBMCs.

The CDR3 region is CASSLLARNGYEQYF. CDR3 coding DNA: TGTGCCAGCAGTTTATTAGCCAGGAATGGGTACGAGCAGTACTTC. The chain has TRBV27 and TRBJ2-7; D gene uncertain. The CDR3 sequence is 15 residues long. V was shortened by 1 base and J by 4 bases, with 14 bases between the two germline ends. Germline values: CDR1 MNHEY, CDR2 SMNVEV (reference sequence).